This TCR beta chain was sequenced in a study of blood T cells in healthy people across ages. This CDR3 region has 16 residues. V shed 5 bases and J shed 3 bases, with 16 bases lying between them. The germline V gene encodes CDR1 MNHEY and CDR2 SVGEGT. On this clonotype itself: Antigen unknown.

Through a sample-barcoded 5' primer and a J-beta primer mix, a second PCR was run for roughly 7 to 12 cycles. TCRdb re-called the 5' RACE reads with MiXCR, one entry per CDR3 protein. Among some 800,000 distinct CDR3 sequences, around 25% were seen once, and the ten largest hold 3.7%. Regarding the study as a whole: Relative to aged donors, long-lived donors carried more naive CD4+ cells and displayed higher diversity. TCR beta diversity tracked closely with naive T cell percentage.

These records were also assigned to another study, of T cells of mothers and their children. That investigation notes: Relative to unrelated pairs, biologically related mother-child dyads exhibited marginally greater, non-significant overlap.

Sequencing was carried out using blood. The source is a boy aged 5-17 years in good health. The J gene is TRBJ2-2, the V gene TRBV6-2 or TRBV6-3; perhaps TRBD2 as D (6 bases). The CDR3 bases are TGTGCCAGCAGTCGCGACCGGGACTCATACACCGGGGAGCTGTTTTTT. Protein sequence: CASSRDRDSYTGELFF.